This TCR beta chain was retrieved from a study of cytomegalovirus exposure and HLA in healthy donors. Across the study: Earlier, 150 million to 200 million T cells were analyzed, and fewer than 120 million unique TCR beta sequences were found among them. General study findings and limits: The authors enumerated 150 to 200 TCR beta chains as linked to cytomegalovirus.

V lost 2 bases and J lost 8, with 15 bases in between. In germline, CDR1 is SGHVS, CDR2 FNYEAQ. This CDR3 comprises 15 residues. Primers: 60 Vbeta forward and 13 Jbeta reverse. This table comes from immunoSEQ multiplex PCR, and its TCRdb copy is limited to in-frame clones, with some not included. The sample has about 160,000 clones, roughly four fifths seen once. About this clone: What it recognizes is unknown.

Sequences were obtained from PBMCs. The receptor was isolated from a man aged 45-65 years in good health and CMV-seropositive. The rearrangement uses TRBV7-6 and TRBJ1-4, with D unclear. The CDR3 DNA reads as TGTGCCAGCAGCTTATATGGGTCTCGAGGGGAAAAACTGTTTTTT. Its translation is CASSLYGSRGEKLFF.